This TCR beta chain was identified in a study of T cells in Graves' hyperthyroidism and ophthalmopathy. Germline CDR1 DFQATT, CDR2 SNEGSKA (reference sequence). V lost 0 bases and J 0 bases, leaving 12 bases between the germline ends. The CDR3 runs 15 residues. The TCR beta CDR3 regions underwent amplification using RNA transcripts as the source. First-round RT-PCR with HTBI primers amplified the TCR CDR3 region. TCRdb itself ran the multiplex PCR reads through MiXCR, one entry per CDR3 protein. The sample consists of 300,000 or so distinct CDR3 sequences, 16% of them appearing once. This clonotype was observed many times.

This chain connects TRBV20-1 to TRBJ2-7, with D tentatively TRBD1 or TRBD2 (6 bases each). The sequence derives from a man younger than 45 with Graves' hyperthyroidism. Source material: blood. CDR3 amino acids: CSARDLGGASYEQYF. The CDR3 DNA follows: TGCAGTGCTAGAGATCTGGGGGGCGCCTCCTACGAGCAGTACTTC.